A single sample is the source of the 24 T cell receptor beta chains below, sequenced in a study of shared clonotypes between healthy human individuals. Naive CD8 cells comprised CD45RO-negative, CCR7-positively selected cells, excluding terminally differentiated effector memory CD45RA+ cells. Assay used: immunoSEQ multiplex PCR; TCRdb lists only in-frame clones, some missing. The table records fewer than 800,000 clones, around 92% of them present only once. The sample taken for sequencing was naive CD8+ T cells sorted from blood. These receptors were taken from a young man in good health.

The V call is TRBV7-9, the J call TRBJ2-7; tentative D call: TRBD2 (6 bases). The V gene's germline CDR1 is SEHNR and CDR2 FQNEAQ (reference sequence). The CDR3 spans 15 residues. The germline V and J ends were trimmed by 4 bases and 0 bases, with 13 bases remaining between them. CDR3 amino acids: CASSSEGPRSYEQYF. The CDR3 nucleotides are TGTGCCAGCAGCTCGGAGGGACCTCGCTCCTACGAGCAGTACTTC.

V is TRBV28 and J is TRBJ2-5, with TRBD1 matching over 8 bases. The V and J ends lost 6 bases and 4 bases, in that order; junction bases with no gene match: 4. The CDR3 contains 13 residues. Germline V gene data show CDR1 as MDHEN and CDR2 as SYDVKM. CDR3 nucleotides: TGTGCCAGCAGAGCGACAGGGGTAGAGACCCAGTACTTC. Its translation is CASRATGVETQYF.

This chain joins TRBV7-3 and TRBJ2-3; D gene unclear. The CDR3 has 15 residues. The V gene lost 5 bases and the J gene lost 4 bases, with 16 bases spanning the gap. Germline-derived CDR1 and CDR2 are SGHTA and FQGTGA. The CDR3 DNA sequence: TGTGCCAGCAGCCCCACCCCATTACCCTCAGATACGCAGTATTTT. It codes for CASSPTPLPSDTQYF.

This chain uses TRBV6-6 with TRBJ2-1, with 15 bases matching TRBD2. The length of the CDR3 is 16 residues. The V gene's germline CDR1 is MNHNY and CDR2 SVGAGI (reference sequence). Germline trimming cut 4 bases from V and 8 bases from J; bases unmatched to any gene: 6. The CDR3 protein is CASSSPGLAGGDEQFF. The CDR3 DNA sequence: TGTGCCAGCAGTTCACCGGGACTAGCGGGAGGAGATGAGCAGTTCTTC.

The rearrangement uses TRBV4-3 and TRBJ1-2; TRBD1 matches 7 bases. Germline lookup yields CDR1 LGHNA and CDR2 YSLEER. The trim removed 4 bases at V and 4 bases at J, leaving 18 bases unmatched. The CDR3 covers 18 residues. CDR3: CASSPKGVATGLGYGYTF. The CDR3 nucleotides read TGCGCCAGCAGCCCAAAAGGAGTCGCGACAGGGTTAGGCTATGGCTACACCTTC.

The gene calls are TRBV7-9 and TRBJ2-1, with 11 positions matching TRBD2. The CDR3 totals 16 residues. Germline V lookup: CDR1 SEHNR, CDR2 FQNEAQ (reference sequence). Trimming removed 5 bases from V and 9 bases from J; junction bases left unmatched: 12. The CDR3 loop is CASSHTLAGGPGEQFF. In DNA form, the CDR3 reads TGTGCCAGCAGCCATACTTTAGCGGGAGGGCCTGGTGAGCAGTTCTTC.

V gene TRBV7-9 combines with J gene TRBJ2-2, with D tentatively TRBD1 (6 bases). The length of the CDR3 is 14 residues. V lost 5 bases and J lost 3, with 10 bases in between. Germline CDR1 reads SEHNR; CDR2 reads FQNEAQ (reference sequence). The CDR3 region is CASSHWTDTGELFF. DNA for the CDR3: TGTGCCAGCAGCCACTGGACAGACACCGGGGAGCTGTTTTTT.

This sequence joins TRBV4-1 and TRBJ2-1; D remains ambiguous. This CDR3 comprises 13 residues. V was trimmed by 4 bases and J by 4 bases, leaving 8 bases between them. CDR1 is MGHRA, CDR2 YSYEKL, per germline. The CDR3 spells CASSRSRYNEQFF. The DNA for the CDR3 is TGCGCCAGCAGCCGGTCGCGTTACAATGAGCAGTTCTTC.

The chain employs TRBV5-1 and TRBJ2-7, with 7 positions matching TRBD1. Germline CDR1 SGHRS, CDR2 YFSETQ. This CDR3 contains 16 residues. V trimming: 4 bases; J trimming: 4 bases; junction bases outside the gene matches: 14. The CDR3 region is CASSRDDRALIYEQYF. The CDR3 region has the DNA TGCGCCAGCAGCAGAGATGACAGGGCCTTGATATACGAGCAGTACTTC. The whole variable domain, filled in from reference TRBV5-1 and TRBJ2-7, reads KAGVTQTPRYLIKTRGQQVTLSCSPISGHRSVSWYQQTPGQGLQFLFEYFSETQRNKGNFPGRFSGRQFSNSRSEMNVSTLELGDSALYLCASSRDDRALIYEQYFGPGTRLTVT.

This chain connects TRBV30 to TRBJ1-1, with D unresolved. Germline CDR1 GTSNPN, CDR2 SVGIG (reference sequence). V lost 7 bases to trimming and J lost 4 bases, with 10 bases between them. The CDR3 is 11 amino acids. CDR3 in amino acids: CASKLGTEAFF. The CDR3 DNA sequence: TGTGCCTCCAAATTGGGCACTGAAGCTTTCTTT.

This clone was picked up one time. The chain is built from TRBV5-6 and TRBJ1-2; 9 bases are shared with TRBD1. Germline V gene sequence: CDR1 SGHDT, CDR2 YYEEEE. V shed 1 base and J 4 bases; nucleotides not matched to a gene: 5. The CDR3 sequence is 15 residues long. CDR3 sequence (DNA): TGTGCCAGCAGCTTGTGGACAGGGGTGAGCTATGGCTACACCTTC. It is translated as CASSLWTGVSYGYTF. The complete variable domain, with remaining parts taken from reference TRBV5-6 and TRBJ1-2, reads DAGVTQSPTHLIKTRGQQVTLRCSPKSGHDTVSWYQQALGQGPQFIFQYYEEEERQRGNFPDRFSGHQFPNYSSELNVNALLLGDSALYLCASSLWTGVSYGYTFGSGTRLTVV.

V is TRBV15 and J is TRBJ1-2, with TRBD1 as a possible D gene (5 bases). Per the germline V gene, CDR1 is LNHNV and CDR2 is YYDKDF (reference sequence). The CDR3 totals 16 residues. V lost 0 bases, J lost 8 bases, and 19 bases lay in between. The CDR3 region is CATSRDAVRALGGYTF. CDR3 nucleotides: TGTGCCACCAGCAGAGATGCCGTCAGGGCCCTGGGGGGCTACACCTTC.

The chain links TRBV9 to TRBJ2-7; 14 bases are shared with TRBD2. Trimming cost V 3 bases and J 7 bases; bases outside gene matches: 6. The CDR3 extends over 15 amino acids. Per germline, CDR1 SGDLS and CDR2 YYNGEE. The CDR3 DNA follows: TGTGCCAGCAGCGAGAGGGGACTAGCGGGAGATGAGCAGTACTTC. It encodes CASSERGLAGDEQYF.

The rearrangement joins TRBV27 to TRBJ2-1, with TRBD2 as a possible D gene (6 bases). CDR1 and CDR2 (germline): MNHEY, SMNVEV (reference sequence). V was pared by 7 bases and J by 6 bases, with 16 bases between. CDR3 length: 14 residues. CDR3 amino acids: CASTSGGILNEQFF. DNA of the CDR3: TGTGCCAGCACCTCAGGAGGGATCCTCAATGAGCAGTTCTTC.

V and J are TRBV27 and TRBJ2-7; weak D call: TRBD2 (6 bases). CDR1 MNHEY and CDR2 SMNVEV come from the germline V gene (reference sequence). Trimming stripped 1 base from V and 0 bases from J, with 13 bases between. The CDR3 runs 16 residues. The CDR3 sequence: CASSLYGLASSYEQYF. The CDR3 nucleotides are TGTGCCAGCAGTTTATATGGCCTAGCGAGCTCCTACGAGCAGTACTTC.

This clone occurred once. The chain carries TRBV19 and TRBJ2-7, with 10 bases matching TRBD1. The CDR3 sequence is 14 residues long. CDR1 is LNHDA and CDR2 is SQIVND in the germline V gene (reference sequence). Trimming cost V 5 bases and J 3 bases; bases outside gene matches: 4. The CDR3 reads CASSWDRGGYEQYF. CDR3 bases: TGTGCCAGTAGTTGGGACAGGGGTGGCTACGAGCAGTACTTC.

The chain joins TRBV18 to TRBJ2-7, with 9 bases aligning to TRBD2. Unmatched junction bases numbered 5, after V lost 2 bases and J lost 3 bases. The germline CDR1 and CDR2 sequences are KGHSH and LQKENI. The length of the CDR3 is 15 residues. CDR3 sequence: CASSPSLAGSYEQYF. CDR3 DNA: TGTGCCAGCTCACCAAGCCTAGCGGGAAGCTACGAGCAGTACTTC.

This chain joins TRBV4-2 and TRBJ1-3; D unclear. This CDR3 comprises 17 residues. V gave up 0 bases and J gave up 0 bases, with 12 bases separating them. Looked up from germline, CDR1 is LGHNA and CDR2 is YNFKEQ. The CDR3: CASSQDPAGASGNTIYF. The CDR3 DNA is TGTGCCAGCAGCCAAGACCCGGCAGGAGCCTCTGGAAACACCATATATTTT.

The chain couples TRBV11-2 to TRBJ2-7, with D perhaps TRBD1 (6 bases). The CDR3 loop spans 13 amino acids. Germline V gene sequence: CDR1 SGHAT, CDR2 FQNNGV. V lost 6 bases to trimming and J lost 2 bases, with 11 bases between them. The CDR3 loop is CASRPGTTYEQYF. The CDR3 DNA is TGTGCCAGCAGGCCCGGGACAACCTACGAGCAGTACTTC.

Here the CDR3 reads CATLGYGYTF. The CDR3 DNA reads TGTGCCACCCTAGGGTATGGCTACACCTTC. The rearrangement links TRBV6-5 to TRBJ1-2; no definite D call. Trimming removed 10 bases at V and 5 bases at J, with 8 bases between. This CDR3 contains 10 residues. Germline assignment: CDR1 MNHEY and CDR2 SVGAGI.

This clone was detected only a few times. This chain joins TRBV7-2 and TRBJ2-1, with TRBD1 matching 8 bases. The V segment lost 3 bases and the J segment 7 bases; nucleotides outside the gene matches: 11. This CDR3 is 16 amino acids long. The germline gives CDR1 SGHTA, CDR2 FQGNSA. The CDR3 reads CASSFGQGARWNEQFF. The CDR3 nucleotides are TGTGCCAGCAGCTTCGGGCAGGGGGCGCGATGGAATGAGCAGTTCTTC.

The CDR3, as DNA: TGTGCCAGCAGCTTACTCCGTGAGGGACTCCCAAAAAACATTCAGTACTTC. As protein: CASSLLREGLPKNIQYF. This sequence joins TRBV7-2 and TRBJ2-4; D may be TRBD2 (6 bases). The CDR3 is made up of 17 amino acids. V was clipped by 2 bases and J by 4 bases, with 18 bases between them. The germline V gene encodes CDR1 SGHTA and CDR2 FQGNSA.

This clone has only a few counts. The chain combines TRBV7-6 with TRBJ2-7; 8 bases align to TRBD1. V shed 6 bases, J shed 10 bases, and the junction held 11 bases outside the gene matches. The CDR3 sequence is 13 residues long. Germline loops: CDR1 SGHVS, CDR2 FNYEAQ. Here the CDR3 DNA reads TGTGCCAGCAGGGCCGGGACAGGATGGCCCCAGTACTTC. Residues: CASRAGTGWPQYF.

This clone was observed once. This chain uses TRBV4-1 with TRBJ2-7; TRBD2 agrees at 7 bases. This CDR3 contains 17 residues. The ends lost 1 base at V and 0 bases at J; junction bases unmatched: 9. Germline CDR1 and CDR2: MGHRA and YSYEKL. The CDR3 region is CASSQVGLTYLSYEQYF. The CDR3 DNA reads as TGCGCCAGCAGCCAAGTGGGACTAACCTACCTCTCCTACGAGCAGTACTTC.